This passage covers 19 T cell receptor beta chains from one sample sequenced in a study of blood T cell repertoires in COVID-19. Profiled with immunoSEQ multiplex PCR; TCRdb holds only in-frame clones, not every one. The sample has about 190,000 clones; approximately 88% are singletons. The sequencing sample was made of PBMCs or T cells enriched from blood (not recorded which). The receptors were gathered from a woman aged 30 to 39 who had recovered from COVID-19.

The chain has TRBV28 and TRBJ1-2, with 10 positions matching TRBD1. V was pared by 6 bases and J by 5 bases, with 6 bases of the junction left unmatched. The germline CDR1 and CDR2 sequences are MDHEN and SYDVKM. The CDR3 is 14 residues long. The CDR3 region is CASREGGQGYGYTF. In nucleotides, the CDR3 is TGTGCCAGCAGGGAAGGGGGACAGGGGTATGGCTACACCTTC.

This chain uses TRBV3-1 (or the pseudogene TRBV3-2) with TRBJ1-2; the match to TRBD1 covers 7 bases. The CDR3 runs 14 residues. Germline CDR1 is LGHDT and CDR2 is YNNKEL (reference sequence). Trimming removed 6 bases from V and 5 bases from J; junction bases left unmatched: 9. CDR3 nucleotides: TGTGCCAGCAGTCAGATAGGGGGCAGGTATGGCTACACCTTC. As protein: CASSQIGGRYGYTF.

This clone turned up a few times. The chain recombines TRBV5-4 with TRBJ1-1; a possible D gene is TRBD1 (5 bases). V lost 0 bases, J lost 3 bases, and 6 bases lay in between. The germline V gene encodes CDR1 SGHNT and CDR2 YYREEE (reference sequence). The CDR3 totals 13 residues. The CDR3 loop reads CASSLAGHTEAFF. Written as DNA, the CDR3 is TGTGCCAGCAGCTTGGCAGGGCACACTGAAGCTTTCTTT.

This clone appeared once. V and J are TRBV6-5 and TRBJ1-4; the match to TRBD1 covers 9 bases. CDR3 length: 14 residues. The V gene end was trimmed by 6 bases and the J gene end by 3 bases; junction bases not matched to a gene: 2. Germline CDR1 is MNHEY and CDR2 is SVGAGI. The CDR3 region has the DNA TGTGCCAGCAGAAGGGACAGGGCTAATGAAAAACTGTTTTTT. This translates into CASRRDRANEKLFF.

This clone showed up just once. The V call is TRBV29-1, the J call TRBJ2-1; D perhaps matches TRBD2 (5 bases). Germline loops: CDR1 SQVTM, CDR2 ANQGSEA. Trimming removed 4 bases at V and 6 bases at J, with 7 bases between. This CDR3 has 11 amino acids. The CDR3, as DNA: TGCAGCGTTGTCGGGGTCAATGAGCAGTTCTTC. As protein: CSVVGVNEQFF.

The genes are TRBV27 and TRBJ2-2, with 8 bases fitting TRBD1. V was pared by 6 bases and J by 4 bases, with 13 bases of the junction left unmatched. CDR3 length equals 17 residues. Germline V gene data show CDR1 as MNHEY and CDR2 as SMNVEV (reference sequence). The CDR3 DNA reads as TGTGCCAGCAGCTTACGGGGGACAGGCAGTAGCACCGGGGAGCTGTTTTTT. Protein: CASSLRGTGSSTGELFF.

The chain has TRBV9 and TRBJ1-1; 7 nucleotides match TRBD1. Looked up from germline, CDR1 is SGDLS and CDR2 is YYNGEE. The CDR3 runs to 15 residues. J gave up 2 bases and V 0 bases, and 4 bases lay outside the gene matches. Written as DNA, the CDR3 is TGTGCCAGCAGCGTAGGTGGACAGGCTAACACTGAAGCTTTCTTT. This encodes CASSVGGQANTEAFF.

The chain couples TRBV5-5 to TRBJ2-1; 10 bases are shared with TRBD2. Germline CDR1 SGHKS, CDR2 YYEKEE (reference sequence). The CDR3 runs to 17 residues. Unmatched junction bases numbered 7, after V lost 4 bases and J lost 0 bases. This CDR3 reads CASSGTLAGVSYNEQFF. The CDR3 DNA is TGTGCCAGCAGCGGGACCCTAGCGGGGGTCTCCTACAATGAGCAGTTCTTC.

V usage is TRBV5-6 and J usage is TRBJ1-4, with 10 bases that match TRBD1. Trimming at V came to 4 bases and at J to 5 bases, leaving 2 bases not matched to a gene. There are 14 residues in the CDR3. Germline V gene data show CDR1 as SGHDT and CDR2 as YYEEEE. The CDR3 DNA is TGTGCCAGCAGCCGGGGACAGGGGAATGAAAAACTGTTTTTT. Translating it yields CASSRGQGNEKLFF.

The chain links TRBV10-2 to TRBJ2-7; D gene uncertain. The CDR3 runs to 13 residues. V was clipped by 6 bases and J by 2 bases, with 11 bases between them. CDR1 and CDR2 (germline): WSHSY, SAAADI. CDR3 DNA: TGCGCCAGCAGCGAAAGTCCGGCCTACGAGCAGTACGTC. This sequence encodes CASSESPAYEQYV.

This sequence joins TRBV20-1 and TRBJ1-5; no clear D. CDR1 and CDR2 (germline): DFQATT, SNEGSKA (reference sequence). Trimming left V 3 bases short and J 3 bases short, with 21 bases between. The CDR3 length is 17 residues. CDR3: CSASTGSGGGNNQPQHF. DNA for the CDR3: TGCAGTGCTAGTACGGGGTCGGGAGGCGGGAACAATCAGCCCCAGCATTTT.

The gene calls are TRBV5-3 and TRBJ2-1; D is uncertain. TRBV5-3 is an ORF; its function is uncertain. V was pared by 5 bases and J by 4 bases, with 19 bases between. The CDR3 contains 16 residues. The CDR3 DNA follows: TGTGCCAGAAGTTGCCTACTCACGACATCATACAATGAGCAGTTCTTC. This encodes CARSCLLTTSYNEQFF.

The V call is TRBV18, the J call TRBJ2-1; no clear D. The CDR3 loop spans 16 amino acids. The germline V gene has CDR1 KGHSH and CDR2 LQKENI. Trimming shortened V by 3 bases and J by 0 bases, and 12 bases separated the two germline ends. The CDR3 sequence: CASSPARQSSYNEQFF. DNA of the CDR3: TGTGCCAGCTCACCGGCCAGGCAGAGCTCCTACAATGAGCAGTTCTTC.

The chain recombines TRBV13 with TRBJ1-1; 8 nucleotides line up with TRBD1. Germline-derived CDR1 and CDR2 are PRHDT and FYEKMQ (reference sequence). CDR3 size: 14 residues. With 7 bases clipped from V and 3 bases from J, the junction kept 7 bases outside the gene matches. The CDR3 nucleotides read TGTGCCAGCACCTTGACAGGGGTAGACACTGAAGCTTTCTTT. Translated: CASTLTGVDTEAFF.

V gene TRBV5-6 combines with J gene TRBJ2-3; 10 nucleotides match TRBD2. This CDR3 spans 15 amino acids. From germline, CDR1 is SGHDT and CDR2 YYEEEE. V gave up 0 bases and J gave up 4 bases; unmatched junction bases: 2. The CDR3 DNA sequence: TGTGCCAGCAGCTTGGGTAGCGGGGGGTCAGATACGCAGTATTTT. Protein: CASSLGSGGSDTQYF.

This chain links TRBV6-5 with TRBJ2-3; 10 bases agree with TRBD2. The CDR3 contains 14 residues. V dropped 8 bases and J dropped 6; count of bases not matched to a gene: 8. Germline CDR1 reads MNHEY; CDR2 reads SVGAGI. The CDR3 DNA sequence: TGTGCCAGCTTATCTAGCGGGGGTCCGGATACGCAGTATTTT. Protein product: CASLSSGGPDTQYF.

This rearrangement joins TRBV12-5 to TRBJ1-3; 8 positions agree with TRBD1. The V gene's germline CDR1 is LGHNT and CDR2 FRNRAP. J lost 0 bases, V lost 3 bases, and 10 bases had no gene match. The CDR3 has 18 amino acids. Here the CDR3 DNA reads TGTGCTAGTGGTTTACTCAGGGGGCAAAAATCCTCTGGAAACACCATATATTTT. This encodes CASGLLRGQKSSGNTIYF.

The rearrangement uses TRBV5-5 and TRBJ1-4; no clear D. The CDR3 totals 13 residues. CDR1 and CDR2 (germline): SGHKS, YYEKEE (reference sequence). Trimming removed 0 bases from V and 4 bases from J, with 4 bases in between. In DNA form, the CDR3 reads TGTGCCAGCAGCTTGGGAGTTAATGAAAAACTGTTTTTT. As protein: CASSLGVNEKLFF.

The chain combines TRBV28 with TRBJ2-1; 8 bases are shared with TRBD2. V trimming: 6 bases; J trimming: 5 bases; junction bases outside the gene matches: 12. Germline V gene lookup returns CDR1 MDHEN and CDR2 SYDVKM. The CDR3 sequence is 16 residues long. The CDR3 nucleotides read TGTGCCAGCAGCCAGACCCTACTAGCGGAACACAATGAGCAGTTCTTC. The encoded protein is CASSQTLLAEHNEQFF.